This T cell receptor beta chain was captured in a study of blood T cell repertoires in COVID-19. TCRdb's copy holds only in-frame clones and misses some; the assay was immunoSEQ multiplex PCR. The repertoire includes 200,000 to 250,000 clones, 70% to 90% of them detected once, and approximately 5.9% sits in the top ten. This CDR3 is built from 14 residues. J lost 9 bases, V lost 3 bases, and 4 bases had no gene match. From germline, CDR1 is ENHRY and CDR2 SYGVKD. The sequencing sample was made of peripheral blood. The V and J genes are TRBV10-3 and TRBJ1-6, with TRBD1 matching over 8 bases. The sequence was obtained from an older man with acute or convalescent COVID-19. CDR3 sequence: CAISDTGTGSPLHF. CDR3 nucleotides: TGTGCCATCAGTGACACCGGGACAGGTTCACCCCTCCACTTT.